This T cell receptor beta chain was profiled in a study of cytomegalovirus exposure and HLA in healthy donors. Looking at the study overall: Falling in the Caucasian-associated ancestry cluster were 81% of around 370 genotyped donors. Study results and caveats: Upon later analysis, TCR association rates were observed to vary by HLA locus, being highest for DRB1 and lowest for HLA-C.

In germline, CDR1 is GTSNPN, CDR2 SVGIG (reference sequence). J was trimmed by 7 bases and V by 6 bases; bases with no gene match: 13. The CDR3 is 14 residues long. The study ran its PCR with 60 Vbeta and 13 Jbeta primers. Data came from immunoSEQ multiplex PCR; TCRdb stores just in-frame clones and leaves some out. Of 150,000 to 250,000 clones listed, around four fifths are singletons. Notes on this clone: Its matching antigen is unknown.

This TCR was recovered from a woman aged 45-65 years in good health and CMV-seropositive. The sequenced sample was PBMCs. The chain carries TRBV30 and TRBJ2-7; 9 nucleotides line up with TRBD1. In nucleotides, the CDR3 is TGTGCCTGTACTACCGGGACAGGGATGGGGGAGCAGTACTTC. Residues: CACTTGTGMGEQYF.